This T cell receptor beta chain originates from a study of T cells in Graves' hyperthyroidism and ophthalmopathy. Stable disease denoted Graves' hyperthyroidism without ophthalmopathy progression within 18 months. Researchers amplified the TCR beta CDR3 regions from RNA transcripts. TCR CDR3 regions were first amplified by RT-PCR with HTBI primers. TCRdb processed the multiplex PCR reads anew with MiXCR; each CDR3 protein has one entry. The sample has about 480,000 distinct CDR3 sequences, approximately 14% seen once. V was shortened by 7 bases and J by 3 bases, with 13 bases between the two germline ends. There are 14 residues in the CDR3. The germline gives CDR1 MDHEN, CDR2 SYDVKM. This clonotype has ten or more counts. Its antigen is not identified. Study outcomes and limitations: Ophthalmopathy stood apart from stable hyperthyroidism in a 13 V-J model.

The J gene is TRBJ1-5, the V gene TRBV28; D is possibly TRBD1 (6 bases). What was sequenced was blood. The source is a woman aged 18-35 years with Graves' hyperthyroidism. DNA of the CDR3: TGTGCCAGCATGAAGGGGGGCTACAATCAGCCCCAGCATTTT. It encodes CASMKGGYNQPQHF.